The text below deals with one TCR beta chain. Its matching antigen is unknown. Construction of the TCRbeta library involved unique molecular identifiers. TCRdb independently ran MiXCR on the PCR reads; one entry per CDR3 protein. Among around 580,000 distinct CDR3 sequences, 27% were seen once, and the ten largest hold about 35%. The data were taken from a study of T-cell reconstitution after alpha-beta-depleted transplantation in children. Study findings and constraints: By about two months after transplant, alpha-beta T cells reportedly arose from several hundred graft clones that had expanded.

Trimming stripped 7 bases from V and 4 bases from J, with 14 bases between. Germline lookup yields CDR1 ENHRY and CDR2 SYGVKD. CDR3 size: 13 residues. The TCR originated in a boy in the first two years of life with Wiskott-Aldrich syndrome, due to receive a stem cell transplant. This chain uses TRBV10-3 with TRBJ2-7; D is undetermined. The material was PBMCs, obtained before TCRalphabeta/CD19-depleted stem cell transplant. The CDR3 DNA sequence: TGTGCCATCACTCGGGCAACGGGTTACGAGCAGTACTTC. It specifies CAITRATGYEQYF.